The sequence of this TCR beta chain was determined in a study of blood T cell repertoires in COVID-19. For the study at large: Sites across the United States, Italy and Spain contributed samples from acute and convalescent COVID-19. PBMCs, B-cell-depleted T cells, or T cells were the source of the cDNA or gDNA that made up the material.

Original processing notes: For nucleated cells, counts were estimated from reference gene primer amplification. Profiled with immunoSEQ multiplex PCR; TCRdb holds only in-frame clones, not every one. V, J and clone size are those of that table, while D and trimming were read from the DNA. The data contain a few hundred thousand clones, approximately 85% of them singletons. Germline V lookup: CDR1 KGHDR, CDR2 SFDVKD. V lost 6 bases and J 3 bases, leaving 10 bases between the germline ends. CDR3 length: 13 residues. Sample: peripheral blood. This chain connects TRBV24-1 to TRBJ2-5; D gene uncertain. This TCR derives from a human donor in a cohort sampled during active COVID-19. The CDR3 DNA sequence: TGTGCCACCAGTCGTTCAGGAAAAGAGACCCAGTACTTC. Translation: CATSRSGKETQYF.